This TCR beta chain was profiled in a study of T cells in localized non-small cell lung cancer. Generated by immunoSEQ multiplex PCR, the TCRdb table keeps only in-frame clones and is missing some. Among about 1,100 clones listed, about 38% were seen once. General study points: Owing to sequencing of a solitary tumor region, heterogeneity cannot be discounted. Compared with tumor, uninvolved adjacent lung displayed greater T cell clonality, ranking highest overall.

Points on this clone: The antigen is unknown.

V shed 4 bases and J shed 7 bases, with 11 bases lying between them. The CDR3 has 13 amino acids. Germline lookup yields CDR1 LNHDA and CDR2 SQIVND (reference sequence). This receptor was obtained from a woman aged 35-75 years with stage II squamous cell lung carcinoma. The starting material was normal lung tissue next to the tumor, obtained before any cancer treatment. The chain carries TRBV19 and TRBJ2-1; D perhaps matches TRBD2 (5 bases). The CDR3 sequence is CASSSGYRNEQFF. The CDR3 bases are TGTGCCAGTAGTAGCGGGTACCGGAATGAGCAGTTCTTC. Filled out from reference TRBV19 and TRBJ2-1, the complete variable domain reads DGGITQSPKYLFRKEGQNVTLSCEQNLNHDAMYWYRQDPGQGLRLIYYSQIVNDFQKGDIAEGYSVSREKKESFPLTVTSAQKNPTAFYLCASSSGYRNEQFFGPGTRLTVL.